The entry below gives a single T cell receptor beta chain sequence along with its context. What this receptor recognizes is not known. No per-base quality is available; no much larger clone lies one base away. The CDR3, from cysteine to phenylalanine, totals 14 residues. The only DNA kept is the CDR3, 42 bases in frame from the first base. Trimming leaves V shorter by 6 bases and J shorter by 10 bases, with the junction holding 7 bases beyond the gene matches. Via the germline V gene (reference sequence), CDR1 is LNHDA and CDR2 SQIVND. This record comes from a study of blood T cell repertoires in COVID-19 (TCRdb year 2020). Looking at the study overall: The collaborator samples originated in the United States, Italy and Spain and spanned the acute and convalescent phases of COVID-19. The material from the prospective study consisted of cDNA or gDNA derived from T cells, B-cell-depleted T cells, or PBMCs. The dataset comprised deeply sampled blood TCRbeta repertoires from subjects exposed to, actively infected with, or recovered from COVID-19. The repertoires were released in a freely available public database intended as a resource for research on the immune response to SARS-CoV-2. Samples came from the ongoing ImmuneRACE study (first 160 participants) plus 1,254 subjects from 6 global collaborators. Nearly every sample came with metadata listing a de-identified subject ID, COVID-19 status, age in years and sex. Where HLA class I and class II types were available, the types were taken from metadata supplied by the sample provider, not from assay-based typing.

Overall results and qualifications from the work: The amount of clinical and demographic metadata varied by source and participant and was provided uncurated.

TCRbeta CDR3 regions were amplified from genomic DNA by means of the immunoSEQ Assay, a bias-controlled multiplex PCR. The authors' pipeline ran thus. The number of nucleated cells in each sample was estimated by amplification of reference gene primers within the assay. To quantify the absolute abundance of each unique TCRbeta CDR3 rearrangement, sequence reads were collapsed and filtered. For each sample, productive Simpson clonality was calculated as the square root of Simpson's diversity index across productive rearrangements. What TCRdb holds here is the immuneACCESS table cut down to in-frame rearrangements. Part of the clones is not present; checked against another copy, under half of the missing clones reflect an unresolved V gene, and the others are unexplained. For V, J and clone size, that table is used; D and trimming come from the DNA. The sample contains about 250,000 clones, roughly 86% of them found a single time. The ten largest clones add up to around 1.5% of the sample.

Another Seattle source contributed samples from volunteer blood donors who had recovered from COVID-19. Whole blood was collected in K2EDTA tubes by collaborating institutions according to the institutions' own protocols. For TCRbeta analysis, collaborators shipped samples in one of three forms: frozen whole blood, isolated PBMCs, or DNA extracted from either of those sample types. What was sequenced was peripheral blood. The sequence links TRBV19 to TRBJ1-6, with 9 junctional bases fitting TRBD1. This clonotype was sampled from a woman aged 55-70 years who had recovered from COVID-19. In nucleotides, the sequence is TGTGCCAGTAGCACCGGGACAGGGAAATCACCCCTCCACTTT. Protein translation: CASSTGTGKSPLHF.